The 10 T cell receptor beta chains listed next were all sequenced from one sample in a study of blood T cell repertoires in COVID-19. The assay was immunoSEQ multiplex PCR, and TCRdb's table has in-frame clones only and misses some. The sample includes about 440,000 clones, roughly 91% of them seen just once. The sequenced sample consisted of PBMCs or T cells enriched from blood (not recorded which). Receptor source: a man between 18 and 35 years old who had recovered from COVID-19.

The rearrangement links TRBV28 to TRBJ1-2, with unresolved D. The germline gives CDR1 MDHEN, CDR2 SYDVKM. The V end lost 1 base, the J end lost 2 bases, and 5 bases lay between the germline ends. The CDR3 extends over 13 amino acids. As DNA, the CDR3 is TGTGCCAGCAGTTTATCCGTCAACTATGGCTACACCTTC. Its protein is CASSLSVNYGYTF.

V usage is TRBV7-8 and J usage is TRBJ1-6; TRBD1 aligns across 8 bases. V lost 6 bases and J lost 8; bases outside the gene matches: 6. The CDR3 length is 14 residues. Germline CDR1 SGHVS, CDR2 FQNEAQ. The CDR3 DNA sequence: TGTGCCAGCAGTTACGGACAGGGCGATTCACCCCTCCACTTT. Encoded protein: CASSYGQGDSPLHF.

In this sample, this clone turned up once. The gene calls are TRBV27 and TRBJ1-6, with no clear D. Trimming cost V 8 bases and J 13 bases, with 15 bases left between them. Germline CDR1 and CDR2: MNHEY and SMNVEV (reference sequence). The CDR3 contains 12 residues. The DNA of the CDR3 is TGTGCCAGCCCCCGGGGAGTAACCCCCCTCCACTTT. Translation gives CASPRGVTPLHF.

J is TRBJ1-6 and V is TRBV9; tentative D call: TRBD1 (6 bases). Germline lookup yields CDR1 SGDLS and CDR2 YYNGEE. The CDR3 is 15 amino acids. V was pared by 4 bases and J by 10 bases, with 18 bases between. The CDR3 protein is CASSPNAGVNSPLHF. The CDR3 DNA follows: TGTGCCAGCAGCCCAAATGCAGGGGTGAACTCACCCCTCCACTTT.

The rearrangement links TRBV5-1 to TRBJ1-4; 8 positions agree with TRBD1. CDR1 SGHRS and CDR2 YFSETQ come from the germline V gene. The CDR3 totals 15 residues. V lost 5 bases and J lost 5; bases outside the gene matches: 8. The CDR3 sequence: CASRVTGGPNEKLFF. The CDR3 nucleotides are TGCGCCAGCAGGGTTACAGGGGGGCCAAATGAAAAACTGTTTTTT.

This chain connects TRBV4-1 to TRBJ1-1; no firm D call. Germline V CDR1 and CDR2: MGHRA, YSYEKL. Trimming removed 0 bases from V and 1 base from J, with 9 bases in between. The CDR3 is made up of 15 amino acids. In DNA form, the CDR3 reads TGCGCCAGCAGCCAAGAGACAAAGCAGAACACTGAAGCTTTCTTT. The encoded protein is CASSQETKQNTEAFF.

This chain joins TRBV5-4 and TRBJ1-2; 8 nucleotides match TRBD1. The CDR3 consists of 16 residues. Trimming cost V 3 bases and J 2 bases; bases outside gene matches: 9. Germline loops: CDR1 SGHNT, CDR2 YYREEE (reference sequence). This CDR3 reads CASSSEMTGANYGYTF. CDR3 in DNA: TGTGCCAGCAGCTCCGAAATGACAGGGGCAAACTATGGCTACACCTTC.

V and J are TRBV10-3 and TRBJ2-6; no clear D gene. Trimming removed 2 bases from V and 8 bases from J, with 13 bases in between. From germline, CDR1 is ENHRY and CDR2 SYGVKD. The CDR3 length is 15 residues. The CDR3 nucleotides are TGTGCCATCAGTGAGCAGAGACAAGAGACCAACGTCCTGACTTTC. Its protein product is CAISEQRQETNVLTF.

The chain has TRBV27 and TRBJ1-5; 7 bases are shared with TRBD1. Germline CDR1 MNHEY, CDR2 SMNVEV (reference sequence). The CDR3 runs to 20 residues. Trimming took 6 bases from V and 0 from J; bases not matched to a gene: 20. CDR3 bases: TGTGCCAGCAGCCACCAACGAGGGACAGCGACAGTCTATAGCAATCAGCCCCAGCATTTT. Translating gives CASSHQRGTATVYSNQPQHF.

This chain joins TRBV5-1 and TRBJ2-7, with a tentative D call TRBD1 (6 bases). V lost 4 bases, J lost 0 bases, and 14 bases lay in between. This CDR3 is built from 15 residues. Germline loops: CDR1 SGHRS, CDR2 YFSETQ. The CDR3 region is CASSGGLTSSYEQYF. CDR3 DNA: TGCGCCAGCAGCGGGGGCCTTACCAGCTCCTACGAGCAGTACTTC.